This is a list of T cell receptor beta chains from one sample in a study of blood T cell repertoires in COVID-19. Repertoires were generated with immunoSEQ multiplex PCR, while TCRdb's copy carries only in-frame clones and drops some. The data contain about 150,000 clones, around 89% of them singletons. The material sequenced was peripheral blood. The receptors here all came from a human donor with COVID-19, enrolled during active disease. The donor label of this sample is uncertain. The CDR3 runs from the conserved cysteine through the conserved F or W. D genes are given only for firm matches. The size of a clone is reported for some rows only, either as once, few or many, or as a class for expanded clones.

CDR3 DNA,CDR3 protein,D gene,J gene,V gene,clone size
TGTGCCAGCAGTGAATTCGGACAGGGTAGCACAGATACGCAGTATTTT,CASSEFGQGSTDTQYF,TRBD1,TRBJ2-3,TRBV25-1,.
TGCGCCAGCAGTGACCGCTTCTACACAGATACGCAGTATTTT,CASSDRFYTDTQYF,.,TRBJ2-3,TRBV10-2,.
TGTGCCAGCCGACTCGACTTGGGAGGGGTCAATGAGCAGTTCTTC,CASRLDLGGVNEQFF,TRBD2,TRBJ2-1,TRBV7-2,.
TGTGCCAGCAGTAAAAACCCCGACAGGGAAGAAAAACTGTTTTTT,CASSKNPDREEKLFF,TRBD1,TRBJ1-4,TRBV5-4,.
TGTGCCAGCAGCCAAGATGTGGCAGGGTTGGGTCAGCCCCAGCATTTT,CASSQDVAGLGQPQHF,.,TRBJ1-5,TRBV4-2,.
TGTGCCAGCAGCTCGGACATAGACTATGGCTACACCTTC,CASSSDIDYGYTF,.,TRBJ1-2,TRBV5-6,.
TGTGCCAGCAGTGCACGCTGGGGCGGGGGGGGAGGCACAGATACGCAGTATTTT,CASSARWGGGGGTDTQYF,TRBD2,TRBJ2-3,TRBV2,.
TGCGCCAGCAGCCAGTGGGACAGGGGAAACACCATATATTTT,CASSQWDRGNTIYF,TRBD1,TRBJ1-3,TRBV4-1,.
TGTGCCACCAGGCAGGCGGGGTGGGAGACCCAGTACTTC,CATRQAGWETQYF,.,TRBJ2-5,TRBV2,.
TGTGCCAGCAGCAAAGTTGGGGGCGCCTACGAGCAGTACTTC,CASSKVGGAYEQYF,.,TRBJ2-7,TRBV21-1,.
TGCGCCAGCAGCCAAGCCCGGTTGAAGAACACCGGGGAGCTGTTTTTT,CASSQARLKNTGELFF,.,TRBJ2-2,TRBV4-1,.
TGTGCCAGCAGTGATTCAGGGGTGGGAAACACCATATATTTT,CASSDSGVGNTIYF,.,TRBJ1-3,TRBV25-1,.
TGTGCCAGTAGTATTGGTTTAGGACAGGAATACGTGAATAGCAATCAGCCCCAGCATTTT,CASSIGLGQEYVNSNQPQHF,TRBD1,TRBJ1-5,TRBV19,.
TGTGCTAGTGGTTTGGCAGGGGGCGACGAAAAACTGTTTTTT,CASGLAGGDEKLFF,TRBD1,TRBJ1-4,TRBV12-5,once
TGTGCCATCAGTGAGGAGCCAGCTAGTGGAAACACCATATATTTT,CAISEEPASGNTIYF,.,TRBJ1-3,TRBV10-3,.
TGTGCCAGCAGTCTCGGACAGGGCTATGGCTACACCTTC,CASSLGQGYGYTF,TRBD1,TRBJ1-2,TRBV12-3/TRBV12-4,.
TGTGCCAGCAGCCTGGGACACCAGAACACTGAAGCTTTCTTT,CASSLGHQNTEAFF,.,TRBJ1-1,TRBV5-1,.
TGTGCCACCAGCGATTTCCCGGCTAGCGGCACAGATACGCAGTATTTT,CATSDFPASGTDTQYF,.,TRBJ2-3,TRBV24-1,.
TGCGCCAGCAGCTTGCCGACAGCCGACTCTGGGGCCAACGTCCTGACTTTC,CASSLPTADSGANVLTF,.,TRBJ2-6,TRBV5-1,.
TGTGCCAGCAGTTTCTACAGGGTAGATGGCTACACCTTC,CASSFYRVDGYTF,.,TRBJ1-2,TRBV6-6,once
TGCAGCGTTGCGCTCTTGGCAACGATACAAGAGACCCAGTACTTC,CSVALLATIQETQYF,.,TRBJ2-5,TRBV29-1,.
TGCGCCAGCAGCGCGGGCGGACAGGGAAAAGGAGCTTTCTTT,CASSAGGQGKGAFF,TRBD1,TRBJ1-1,TRBV5-1,.
TGTGCCAGCAGCTGGGACAGGGGGCGCTCCTACGAGCAGTACTTC,CASSWDRGRSYEQYF,TRBD1,TRBJ2-7,TRBV5-6,.
TGTGCCAGCAGCGTAGTGGGGAGCTCCTACGAGCAGTACTTC,CASSVVGSSYEQYF,.,TRBJ2-7,TRBV9,.
TGTGCCAGCAGCCAAGATTGGGGGGTCGATACGCAGTATTTT,CASSQDWGVDTQYF,.,TRBJ2-3,TRBV14,.
TGTGCCAGCAGCCAGGGACAGGGGGCGACTGAAGCTTTCTTT,CASSQGQGATEAFF,TRBD1,TRBJ1-1,TRBV3-1/TRBV3-2,.
TGTGCCAGCAGCTTGGGTAGCGGGAGATACAATGAGCAGTTCTTC,CASSLGSGRYNEQFF,TRBD2,TRBJ2-1,TRBV5-5,.
TGTGCCAGCAGCTTCGGCGGGAGCTCCTACAATGAGCAGTTCTTC,CASSFGGSSYNEQFF,TRBD2,TRBJ2-1,TRBV7-3,.
TGTGCCAGAACCCGGGACAGGGCCACCACTGAAGCTTTCTTT,CARTRDRATTEAFF,TRBD1,TRBJ1-1,TRBV2,.
TGTGCCAGCAGTTTCCGTGGGGCGCATCAGCCCCAGCATTTT,CASSFRGAHQPQHF,.,TRBJ1-5,TRBV6-5,.
TGCGCCAGCAGCTTTGGTGGGGGCCAGGGATCAATGGGAGATACGCAGTATTTT,CASSFGGGQGSMGDTQYF,.,TRBJ2-3,TRBV5-1,.
TGTGCCAGTAGTATTACGGGGTCCAGAAGCTCCTACGAGCAGTACTTC,CASSITGSRSSYEQYF,.,TRBJ2-7,TRBV19,.
TGTGCCAGCAGCTTAAATTTCGACACTGAAGCTTTCTTT,CASSLNFDTEAFF,.,TRBJ1-1,TRBV7-3,.
TGCAGCGTTGAACCACTAGCGGGGGACGAGACCCAGTACTTC,CSVEPLAGDETQYF,TRBD2,TRBJ2-5,TRBV29-1,.
TGTGCCAGCAGCTCCCTGGTAGCGGGATTGGGGGATACGCAGTATTTT,CASSSLVAGLGDTQYF,TRBD2,TRBJ2-3,TRBV5-8,.
TGTGCCAGCGAATTCACCGGGGGTCCGAAGACCCAGTACTTC,CASEFTGGPKTQYF,.,TRBJ2-5,TRBV6-5,.
TGTGCCAGCAGCTTAACTTCGGGGGACACTGAAGCTTTCTTT,CASSLTSGDTEAFF,.,TRBJ1-1,TRBV7-3,.
TGTGCCAGAAGCTTGTGCCAGCGGGAGGGCCGTGAGCAGTTCTTC,CARSLCQREGREQFF,TRBD2,TRBJ2-1,TRBV5-3,.
TGTGCCAGCTCACAAATCGGGGCCAGGGGAACCTACGAGCAGTACTTC,CASSQIGARGTYEQYF,.,TRBJ2-7,TRBV18,once
TGTGCCAGCAGCTTGAGTGGCACAGATACGCAGTATTTT,CASSLSGTDTQYF,.,TRBJ2-3,TRBV7-3,.
TGTGCCAGCTCACCTTCCTCCAGGGACTACACCTTC,CASSPSSRDYTF,.,TRBJ1-2,TRBV18,.
TGTGCCAGCAGCTTAACATGGCTAGCCGGCAATGAGCAGTTCTTC,CASSLTWLAGNEQFF,.,TRBJ2-1,TRBV7-3,once
TGTGCCAGCAGCTTAGGCGGAGGCCAGGACTATGGCTACACCTTC,CASSLGGGQDYGYTF,.,TRBJ1-2,TRBV13,once
TGTGCCAGCAGTTTGCAGACGGGTCAGCCCCAGCATTTT,CASSLQTGQPQHF,.,TRBJ1-5,TRBV12-3/TRBV12-4,.
TGTGCCAGCAGTGCCCTCTTTACTAGCGGGTTAAGCTACGAGCAGTACTTC,CASSALFTSGLSYEQYF,TRBD2,TRBJ2-7,TRBV27,.
TGTGCCAGCAGCGTAGATTCAGGGTCCTCCTACGAGCAGTACTTC,CASSVDSGSSYEQYF,.,TRBJ2-7,TRBV9,.